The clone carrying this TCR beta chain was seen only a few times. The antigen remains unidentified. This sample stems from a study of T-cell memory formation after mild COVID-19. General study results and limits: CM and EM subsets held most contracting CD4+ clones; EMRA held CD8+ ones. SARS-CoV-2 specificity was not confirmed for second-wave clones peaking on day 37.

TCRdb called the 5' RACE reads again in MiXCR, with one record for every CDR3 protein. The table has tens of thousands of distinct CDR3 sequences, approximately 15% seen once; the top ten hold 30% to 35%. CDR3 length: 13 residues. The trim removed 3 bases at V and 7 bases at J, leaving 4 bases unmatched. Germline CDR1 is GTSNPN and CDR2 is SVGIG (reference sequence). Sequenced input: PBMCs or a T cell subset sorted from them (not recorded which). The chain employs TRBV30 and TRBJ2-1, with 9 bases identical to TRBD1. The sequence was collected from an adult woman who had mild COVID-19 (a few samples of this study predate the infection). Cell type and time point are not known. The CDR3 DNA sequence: TGTGCCTGGAGAGGGACAGGGCAGAATGAGCAGTTCTTC. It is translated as CAWRGTGQNEQFF.